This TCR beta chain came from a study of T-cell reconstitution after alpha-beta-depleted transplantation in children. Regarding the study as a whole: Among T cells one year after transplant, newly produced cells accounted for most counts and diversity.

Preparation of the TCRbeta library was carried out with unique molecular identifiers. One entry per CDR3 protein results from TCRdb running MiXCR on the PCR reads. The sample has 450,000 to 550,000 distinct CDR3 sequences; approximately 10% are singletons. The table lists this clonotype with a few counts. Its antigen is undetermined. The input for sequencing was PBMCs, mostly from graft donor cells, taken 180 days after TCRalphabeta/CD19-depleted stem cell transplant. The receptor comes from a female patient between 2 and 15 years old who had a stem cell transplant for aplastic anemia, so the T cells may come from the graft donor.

The CDR3 reads CATTGTGVAGELFF. Written as DNA, the CDR3 is TGTGCCACCACCGGGACAGGGGTCGCGGGGGAGCTGTTTTTT. This chain connects TRBV25-1 to TRBJ2-2, with 10 bases that match TRBD1. V lost 10 bases to trimming and J lost 8 bases; unmatched junction nucleotides: 10. This CDR3 contains 14 residues. Germline-derived CDR1 and CDR2 are MGHDK and SYGVNS.